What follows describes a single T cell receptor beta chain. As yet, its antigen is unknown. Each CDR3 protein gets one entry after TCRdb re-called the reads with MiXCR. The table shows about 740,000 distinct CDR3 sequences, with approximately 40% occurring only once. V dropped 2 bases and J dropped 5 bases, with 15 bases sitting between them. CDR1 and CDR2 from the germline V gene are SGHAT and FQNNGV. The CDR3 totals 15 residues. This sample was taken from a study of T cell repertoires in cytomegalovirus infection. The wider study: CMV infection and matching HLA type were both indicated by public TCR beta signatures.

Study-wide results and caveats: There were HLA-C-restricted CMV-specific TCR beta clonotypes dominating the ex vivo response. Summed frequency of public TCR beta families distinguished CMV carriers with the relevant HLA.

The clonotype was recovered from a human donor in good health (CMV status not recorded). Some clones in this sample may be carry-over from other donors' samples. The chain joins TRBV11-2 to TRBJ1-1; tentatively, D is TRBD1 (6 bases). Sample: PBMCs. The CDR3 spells CASSLTGARGTEAFF. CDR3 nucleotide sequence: TGTGCCAGCAGCTTAACGGGGGCTCGTGGGACTGAAGCTTTCTTT.